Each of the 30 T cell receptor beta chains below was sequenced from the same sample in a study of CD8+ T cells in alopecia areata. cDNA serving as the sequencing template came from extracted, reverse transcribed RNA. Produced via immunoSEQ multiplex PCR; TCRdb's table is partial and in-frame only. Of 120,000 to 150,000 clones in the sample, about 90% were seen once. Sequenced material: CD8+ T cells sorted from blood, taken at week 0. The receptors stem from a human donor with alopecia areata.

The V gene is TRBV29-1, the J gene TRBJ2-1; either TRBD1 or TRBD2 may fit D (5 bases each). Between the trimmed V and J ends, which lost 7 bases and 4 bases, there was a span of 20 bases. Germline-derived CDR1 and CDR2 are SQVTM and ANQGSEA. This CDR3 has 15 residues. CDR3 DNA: TGCAGCGCTTTACATCGGGACCGAGTATACAATGAGCAGTTCTTC. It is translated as CSALHRDRVYNEQFF.

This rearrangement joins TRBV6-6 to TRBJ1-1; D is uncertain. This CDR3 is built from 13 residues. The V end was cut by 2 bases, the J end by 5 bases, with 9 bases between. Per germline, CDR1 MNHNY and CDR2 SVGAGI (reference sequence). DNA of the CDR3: TGTGCCAGCAGTTACCCCGGTACGACTGAAGCTTTCTTT. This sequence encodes CASSYPGTTEAFF.

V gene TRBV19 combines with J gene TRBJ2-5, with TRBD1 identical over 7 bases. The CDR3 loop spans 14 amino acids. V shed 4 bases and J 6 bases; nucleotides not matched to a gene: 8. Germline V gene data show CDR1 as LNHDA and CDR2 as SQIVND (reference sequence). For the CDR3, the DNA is TGTGCCAGTAGTACCCCGACAGGGCGACAGACCCAGTACTTC. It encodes CASSTPTGRQTQYF.

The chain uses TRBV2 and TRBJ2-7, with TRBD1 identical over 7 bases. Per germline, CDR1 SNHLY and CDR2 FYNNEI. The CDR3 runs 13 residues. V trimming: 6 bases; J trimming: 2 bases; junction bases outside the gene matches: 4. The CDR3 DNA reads TGTGCCAGCAGGGGGACAGCACCCTACGAGCAGTACTTC. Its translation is CASRGTAPYEQYF.

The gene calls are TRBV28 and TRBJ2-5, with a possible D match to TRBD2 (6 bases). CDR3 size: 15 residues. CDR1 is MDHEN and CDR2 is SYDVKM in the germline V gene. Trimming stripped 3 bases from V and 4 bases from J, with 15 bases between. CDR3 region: CASSFQGGSLETQYF. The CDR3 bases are TGTGCCAGCAGTTTTCAGGGAGGTTCGTTAGAGACCCAGTACTTC.

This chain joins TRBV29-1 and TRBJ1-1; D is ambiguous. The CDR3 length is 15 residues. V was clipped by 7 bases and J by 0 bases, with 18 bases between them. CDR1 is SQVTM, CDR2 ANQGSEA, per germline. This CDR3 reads CSAPSTGRLNTEAFF. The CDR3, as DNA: TGCAGCGCACCATCGACCGGGAGGTTGAACACTGAAGCTTTCTTT.

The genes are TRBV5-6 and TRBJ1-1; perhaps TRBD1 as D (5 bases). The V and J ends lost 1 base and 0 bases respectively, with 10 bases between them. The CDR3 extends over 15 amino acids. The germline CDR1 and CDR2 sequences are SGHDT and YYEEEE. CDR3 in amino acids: CASSLMGGMNTEAFF. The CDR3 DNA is TGTGCCAGCAGCTTGATGGGGGGAATGAACACTGAAGCTTTCTTT. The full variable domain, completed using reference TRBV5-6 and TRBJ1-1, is DAGVTQSPTHLIKTRGQQVTLRCSPKSGHDTVSWYQQALGQGPQFIFQYYEEEERQRGNFPDRFSGHQFPNYSSELNVNALLLGDSALYLCASSLMGGMNTEAFFGQGTRLTVV.

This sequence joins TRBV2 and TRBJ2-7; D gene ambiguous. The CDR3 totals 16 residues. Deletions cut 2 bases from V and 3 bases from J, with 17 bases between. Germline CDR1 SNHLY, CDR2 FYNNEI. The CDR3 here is CASSESAVSSFYEQYF. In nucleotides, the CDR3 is TGTGCCAGCAGTGAATCAGCAGTCTCTAGTTTCTACGAGCAGTACTTC.

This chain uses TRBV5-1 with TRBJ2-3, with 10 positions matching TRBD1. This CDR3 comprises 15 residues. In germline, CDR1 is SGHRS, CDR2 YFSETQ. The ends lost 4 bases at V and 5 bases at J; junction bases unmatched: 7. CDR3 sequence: CASSPGDRGQDTQYF. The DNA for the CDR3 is TGCGCCAGCAGCCCTGGGGACAGGGGCCAAGATACGCAGTATTTT.

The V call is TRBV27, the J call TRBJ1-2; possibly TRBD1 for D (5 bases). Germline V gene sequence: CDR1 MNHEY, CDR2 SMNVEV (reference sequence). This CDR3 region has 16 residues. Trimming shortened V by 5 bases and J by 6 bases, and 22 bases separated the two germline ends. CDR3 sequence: CASSPVDSIVSHGYTF. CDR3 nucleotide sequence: TGTGCCAGCAGTCCCGTAGACAGCATAGTATCCCATGGCTACACCTTC.

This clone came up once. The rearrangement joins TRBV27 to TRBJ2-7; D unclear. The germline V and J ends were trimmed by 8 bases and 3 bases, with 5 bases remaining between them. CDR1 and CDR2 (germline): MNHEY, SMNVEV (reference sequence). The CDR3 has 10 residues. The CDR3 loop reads CASGNYEQYF. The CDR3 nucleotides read TGTGCCAGCGGCAACTACGAGCAGTACTTC.

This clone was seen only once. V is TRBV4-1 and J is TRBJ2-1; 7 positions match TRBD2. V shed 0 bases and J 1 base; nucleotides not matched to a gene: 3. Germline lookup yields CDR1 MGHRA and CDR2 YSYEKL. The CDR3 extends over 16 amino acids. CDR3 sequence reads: CASSQDWRESYNEQFF. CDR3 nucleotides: TGCGCCAGCAGCCAAGATTGGCGGGAGTCCTACAATGAGCAGTTCTTC.

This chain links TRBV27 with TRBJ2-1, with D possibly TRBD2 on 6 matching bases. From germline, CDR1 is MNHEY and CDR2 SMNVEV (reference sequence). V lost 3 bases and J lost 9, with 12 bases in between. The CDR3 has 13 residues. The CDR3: CASSFGGSVEQFF. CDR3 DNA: TGTGCCAGCAGTTTTGGGGGGAGCGTTGAGCAGTTCTTC.

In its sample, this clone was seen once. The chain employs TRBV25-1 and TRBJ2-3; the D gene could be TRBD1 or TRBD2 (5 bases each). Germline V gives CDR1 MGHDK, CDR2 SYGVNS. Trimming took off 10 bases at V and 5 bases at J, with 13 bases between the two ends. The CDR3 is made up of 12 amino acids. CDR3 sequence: CATPGPGDTQYF. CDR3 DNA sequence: TGTGCCACCCCGGGACCGGGAGATACGCAGTATTTT.

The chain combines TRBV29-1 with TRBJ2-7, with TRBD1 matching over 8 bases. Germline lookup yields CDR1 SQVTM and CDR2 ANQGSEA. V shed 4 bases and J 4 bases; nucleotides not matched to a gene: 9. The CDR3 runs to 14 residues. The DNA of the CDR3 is TGCAGCGTTGCCCTAGGAACAGGGGGGTACGAGCAGTACTTC. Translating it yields CSVALGTGGYEQYF.

CDR3 protein: CASSSHNEQFF. Here the CDR3 DNA reads TGTGCCAGCAGCAGCCACAATGAGCAGTTCTTC. This rearrangement joins TRBV6-6 to TRBJ2-1; D remains ambiguous. CDR3 size: 11 residues. Germline values: CDR1 MNHNY, CDR2 SVGAGI (reference sequence). V gave up 6 bases and J gave up 5 bases, with 5 bases separating them.

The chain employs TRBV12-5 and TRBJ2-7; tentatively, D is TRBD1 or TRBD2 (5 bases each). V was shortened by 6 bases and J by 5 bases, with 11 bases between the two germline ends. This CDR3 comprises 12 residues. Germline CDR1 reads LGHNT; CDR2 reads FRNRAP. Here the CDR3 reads CASGPGLNEQYF. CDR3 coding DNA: TGTGCTAGTGGCCCGGGGCTCAACGAGCAGTACTTC.

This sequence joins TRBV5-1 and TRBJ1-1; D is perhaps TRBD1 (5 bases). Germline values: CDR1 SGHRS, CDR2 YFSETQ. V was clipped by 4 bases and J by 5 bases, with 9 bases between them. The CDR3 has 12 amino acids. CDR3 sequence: CASSPWGTEAFF. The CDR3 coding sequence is TGCGCCAGCAGCCCCTGGGGGACTGAAGCTTTCTTT. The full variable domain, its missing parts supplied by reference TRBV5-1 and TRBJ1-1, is KAGVTQTPRYLIKTRGQQVTLSCSPISGHRSVSWYQQTPGQGLQFLFEYFSETQRNKGNFPGRFSGRQFSNSRSEMNVSTLELGDSALYLCASSPWGTEAFFGQGTRLTVV.

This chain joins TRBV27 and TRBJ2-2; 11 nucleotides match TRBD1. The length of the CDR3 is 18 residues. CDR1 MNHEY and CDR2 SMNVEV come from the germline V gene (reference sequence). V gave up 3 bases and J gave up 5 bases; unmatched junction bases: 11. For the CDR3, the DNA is TGTGCCAGCAGTTTTTTGGACAGGGGGCGTAAAGGGACCGGGGAGCTGTTTTTT. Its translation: CASSFLDRGRKGTGELFF.

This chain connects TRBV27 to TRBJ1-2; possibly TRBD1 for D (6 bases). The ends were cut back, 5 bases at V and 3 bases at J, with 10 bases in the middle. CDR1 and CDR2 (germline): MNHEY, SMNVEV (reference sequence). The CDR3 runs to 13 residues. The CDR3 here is CASSPQGHYGYTF. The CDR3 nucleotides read TGTGCCAGCAGTCCACAGGGTCACTATGGCTACACCTTC.

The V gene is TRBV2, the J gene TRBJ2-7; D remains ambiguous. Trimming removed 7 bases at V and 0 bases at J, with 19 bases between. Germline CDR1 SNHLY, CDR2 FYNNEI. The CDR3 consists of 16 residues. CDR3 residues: CASTIREDGSSYEQYF. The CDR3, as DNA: TGTGCCAGCACCATCAGAGAGGACGGAAGCTCCTACGAGCAGTACTTC.

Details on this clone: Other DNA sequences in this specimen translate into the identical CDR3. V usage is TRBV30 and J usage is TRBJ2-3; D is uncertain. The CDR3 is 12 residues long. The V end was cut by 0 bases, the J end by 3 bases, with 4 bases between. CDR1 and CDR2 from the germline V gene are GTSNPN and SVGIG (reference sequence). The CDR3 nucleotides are TGTGCCTGGAGTGTACTAACAGATACGCAGTATTTT. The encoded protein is CAWSVLTDTQYF.

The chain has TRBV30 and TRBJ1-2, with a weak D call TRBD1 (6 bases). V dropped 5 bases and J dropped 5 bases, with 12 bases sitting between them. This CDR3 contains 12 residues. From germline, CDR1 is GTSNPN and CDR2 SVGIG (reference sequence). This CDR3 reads CAWDGTSYGYTF. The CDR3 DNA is TGTGCCTGGGATGGGACATCTTATGGCTACACCTTC.

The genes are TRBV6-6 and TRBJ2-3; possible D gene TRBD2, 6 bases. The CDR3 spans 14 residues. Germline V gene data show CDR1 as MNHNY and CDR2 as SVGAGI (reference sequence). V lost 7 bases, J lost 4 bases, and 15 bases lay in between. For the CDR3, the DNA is TGTGCCAGCACTTATGGAGGGTACTCAGATACGCAGTATTTT. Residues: CASTYGGYSDTQYF.

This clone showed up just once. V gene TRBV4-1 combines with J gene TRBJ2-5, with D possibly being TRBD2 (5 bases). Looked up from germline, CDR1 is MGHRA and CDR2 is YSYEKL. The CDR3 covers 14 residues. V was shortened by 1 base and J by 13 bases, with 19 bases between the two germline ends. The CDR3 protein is CASSQGPGEPGVYF. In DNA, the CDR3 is TGCGCCAGCAGCCAAGGCCCCGGGGAACCTGGGGTGTACTTC.

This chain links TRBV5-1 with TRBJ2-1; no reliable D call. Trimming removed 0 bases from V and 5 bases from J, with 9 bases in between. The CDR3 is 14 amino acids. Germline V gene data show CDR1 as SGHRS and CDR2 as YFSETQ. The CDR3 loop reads CASSLVGSNNEQFF. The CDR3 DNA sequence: TGCGCCAGCAGCTTGGTAGGTTCTAACAATGAGCAGTTCTTC.

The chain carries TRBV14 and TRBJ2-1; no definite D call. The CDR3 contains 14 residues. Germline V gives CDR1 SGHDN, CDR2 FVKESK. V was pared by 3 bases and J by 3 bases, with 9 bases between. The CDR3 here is CASSQVTGYNEQFF. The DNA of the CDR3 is TGTGCCAGCAGCCAGGTGACGGGCTACAATGAGCAGTTCTTC.

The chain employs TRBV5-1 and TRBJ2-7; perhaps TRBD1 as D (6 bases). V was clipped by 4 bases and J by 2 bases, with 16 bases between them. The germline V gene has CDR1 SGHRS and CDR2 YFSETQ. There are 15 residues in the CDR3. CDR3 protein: CASSPGEGQTYEQYF. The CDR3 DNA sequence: TGCGCCAGCAGCCCGGGCGAAGGACAGACCTACGAGCAGTACTTC.

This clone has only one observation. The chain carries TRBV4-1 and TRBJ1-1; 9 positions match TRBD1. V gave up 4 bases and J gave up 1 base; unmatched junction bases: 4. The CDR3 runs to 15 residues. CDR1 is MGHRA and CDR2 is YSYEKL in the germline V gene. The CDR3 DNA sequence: TGCGCCAGCAGCCGGGGACAGGGCGAGAACACTGAAGCTTTCTTT. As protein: CASSRGQGENTEAFF.

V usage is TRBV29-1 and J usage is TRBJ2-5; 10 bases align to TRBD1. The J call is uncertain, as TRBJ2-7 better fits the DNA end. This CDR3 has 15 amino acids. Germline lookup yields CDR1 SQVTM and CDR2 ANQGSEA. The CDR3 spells CSVKIPGTGVHEQYF. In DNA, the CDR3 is TGCAGCGTTAAGATACCCGGGACAGGGGTTCACGAGCAGTACTTC.